Sequencing of this T cell receptor beta chain was carried out in a study of blood T cell repertoires in COVID-19. In the study overall: Samples came from the United States, Italy and Spain, spanning acute and convalescent COVID-19. T cells, B-cell-depleted T cells, or PBMCs provided the cDNA or gDNA that served as material.

The study drew participants aged about 18 to 89 years from 20 to 30 US areas. Clinical history reported by participants formed the basis on which cohorts were assigned. Data came from immunoSEQ multiplex PCR; TCRdb stores just in-frame clones and leaves some out. In the table there are 200,000 to 250,000 clones, 84% of which are singletons. Germline V gene sequence: CDR1 KGHSH, CDR2 LQKENI. This CDR3 is built from 13 residues. Trimming cost V 6 bases and J 8 bases, with 13 bases left between them. This chain joins TRBV18 and TRBJ1-4, with D possibly being TRBD1 (6 bases). The specimen was PBMCs or T cells enriched from blood (not recorded which). This TCR derives from a woman aged 40-49 years who had recovered from COVID-19. CDR3 residues: CASSRDTSEKLFF. In DNA form, the CDR3 reads TGTGCCAGCTCCCGGGACACCAGCGAAAAACTGTTTTTT.